A selection of T cell receptor beta chains follows, all from one sample in a study of blood T cell repertoires in COVID-19. Clones were sequenced by immunoSEQ multiplex PCR, and TCRdb holds only the in-frame ones, with some missing. The sample lists approximately 210,000 clones, around 88% occurring once. The material sequenced was peripheral blood. The receptor set was obtained from a man aged 18 to 29 with active or convalescent COVID-19. CDR3s include the opening cysteine and the closing phenylalanine or tryptophan. A D gene is named only where the DNA matches it firmly. Not every row has a clone size; where given, it reads once, few, many or a size class.

TRBV4-1	.	TRBD1	TRBJ1-5	TGCGCCAGCAGCCAACAAGACAGGGTTGATCAGCCCCAGCATTTT	CASSQQDRVDQPQHF
TRBV29-1	.	TRBD1	TRBJ1-1	TGCAGCGTTGAAGGAGGACAGGGTGACACTGAAGCTTTCTTT	CSVEGGQGDTEAFF
TRBV7-2	.	.	TRBJ1-3	TGTGCCAGCAGCTTGGGCCCCTGGTTGGCAGGGGGAAACACCATATATTTT	CASSLGPWLAGGNTIYF
TRBV19	.	.	TRBJ1-2	TGTGCCACTGACTCTTATGGCTACACCTTC	CATDSYGYTF
TRBV4-2	.	TRBD2	TRBJ2-3	TGTGCCAGCAGCCAAGTGGGAGCGGGAGTGAGGGATACGCAGTATTTT	CASSQVGAGVRDTQYF
TRBV7-9	few	TRBD1	TRBJ2-7	TGTGCCAGCAGCCGACAGGGCGGGCCCTACGAGCAGTACTTC	CASSRQGGPYEQYF
TRBV27	.	.	TRBJ1-5	TGTGCCAGCAGTACTTTCGGCAATCAGCCCCAGCATTTT	CASSTFGNQPQHF
TRBV30	.	.	TRBJ1-5	TGTGCCTGGAGTGTAGGGCGGGGTTTTAATCAGCCCCAGCATTTT	CAWSVGRGFNQPQHF
TRBV5-4	.	.	TRBJ2-2	TGTACCAGCAGCTCCGGACAGTCCGGGGAGCTGTTTTTT	CTSSSGQSGELFF
TRBV27	.	TRBD2	TRBJ2-1	TGTGCCAGCAGTTTATCAGCTAGCGGGAGTTTGAATGAGCAGTTCTTC	CASSLSASGSLNEQFF
TRBV27	.	.	TRBJ2-7	TGTGCCAGCAGTTTATCCCACAGGTACGAGCAGTACTTC	CASSLSHRYEQYF
TRBV2	.	.	TRBJ2-7	TGTGCCAGCAGTGAACCCGGGGTCGAGCAGTACTTC	CASSEPGVEQYF
TRBV19	.	TRBD1	TRBJ2-7	TGTGCCAGTAGTATAAACCGGGGACAGGGGAACGAGCAGTACTTC	CASSINRGQGNEQYF
TRBV6-2/TRBV6-3	.	.	TRBJ2-7	TGTGCCAGCAGTTACGGGACACCCTCCTACGAGCAGTACTTC	CASSYGTPSYEQYF
TRBV27	few	TRBD1	TRBJ1-1	TGTGCCAGCAGCCTTATAACCGGGACAGGGAACACTGAAGCTTTCTTT	CASSLITGTGNTEAFF
TRBV7-2	.	.	TRBJ2-7	TGTGCCAGCAGCTTAGCGTTTGGGCAGGGTAAGGCCGAGCAGTACTTC	CASSLAFGQGKAEQYF
TRBV23-1	.	TRBD1	TRBJ2-1	TGCGCCAGCAGTCCGGTCAGGGCAGGGGGCCTAGATGAGCAGTTCTTC	CASSPVRAGGLDEQFF
TRBV19	once	TRBD1	TRBJ2-3	TGTGCCAGTAGTCCGGGACAGGGCCTTTGGGATACGCAGTATTTT	CASSPGQGLWDTQYF
TRBV19	.	TRBD2	TRBJ2-7	TGTGCCAGTAGTCCGACAGGTGCTAGCGGGCTAAGGAGCGAGCAGTACTTC	CASSPTGASGLRSEQYF
TRBV12-5	.	.	TRBJ1-2	TGTGCTAGTGGTTTGGGTACAGGGTTCGTTGGCTACACCTTC	CASGLGTGFVGYTF
TRBV29-1	.	.	TRBJ2-1	TGCAGCGTTGAAGGGGCCGGCTACTCCTACAATGAGCAGTTCTTC	CSVEGAGYSYNEQFF
TRBV28	.	TRBD1	TRBJ1-4	TGTGCCAGCAGTTGGACAGGGACCGAAAAACTGTTTTTT	CASSWTGTEKLFF
TRBV30	.	.	TRBJ2-1	TGTGCCTTTACCCGGGGATCCTACAATGAGCAGTTCTTC	CAFTRGSYNEQFF
TRBV28	.	TRBD1	TRBJ1-1	TGTGCCAGCAGTCCGCGGACAGGGGTGCGCACTGAAGCTTTCTTT	CASSPRTGVRTEAFF
TRBV12-3/TRBV12-4	.	TRBD1	TRBJ2-5	TGTGCCAGCAACCGACAGGGGCTGGAGACCCAGTACTTC	CASNRQGLETQYF
TRBV7-9	.	TRBD1	TRBJ2-2	TGTGCCAGCAGCCCACGAAGGGACAGGGCCCCCGGGGAGCTGTTTTTT	CASSPRRDRAPGELFF
TRBV30	.	.	TRBJ2-5	TGTGCCTGGAGTGCACAAGAGACCCAGTACTTC	CAWSAQETQYF
TRBV5-1	.	TRBD1	TRBJ2-7	TGCGCCAGCAGCTTGAAGGGACAGGGTAACGAGCAGTACTTC	CASSLKGQGNEQYF
TRBV7-8	.	.	TRBJ1-3	TGTGCCAGCAGCTTAGCGTTCAGTTCTGGAAACACCATATATTTT	CASSLAFSSGNTIYF
TRBV4-1	.	.	TRBJ2-4	TGCGCCAGCAGCCAAGGGGACTGGAGGGACATTCAGTACTTC	CASSQGDWRDIQYF
TRBV28	.	.	TRBJ2-3	TGTGCCAGCAGGGTCACAGGGTCAGATACGCAGTATTTT	CASRVTGSDTQYF
TRBV28	.	TRBD1	TRBJ2-5	TGTGCCAGCAGTTTTCCTCGGGACAGACGGAGTGAGACCCAGTACTTC	CASSFPRDRRSETQYF
TRBV30	.	.	TRBJ1-6	TGTGCCTGGAGGCAGGGGACGTTCGGCAATTCACCCCTCCACTTT	CAWRQGTFGNSPLHF
TRBV4-2	few	.	TRBJ1-6	TGTGCCAGCAGCCAAGACCTCTTTTCACCCCTCCACTTT	CASSQDLFSPLHF
TRBV18	.	.	TRBJ1-2	TGTGCCAGCTCACCAACCCTTAGTTATGGCTACACCTTC	CASSPTLSYGYTF
TRBV6-2/TRBV6-3	.	TRBD2	TRBJ2-3	TGTGCCAGCAGTTACTTAGGTCGGACTAGCGTAGATACGCAGTATTTT	CASSYLGRTSVDTQYF
TRBV2	.	.	TRBJ2-7	TGTGCCAGCAGTGCCGAGCCGCGGCGGAGCTCCTACGAGCAGTACTTC	CASSAEPRRSSYEQYF
TRBV2	.	TRBD1	TRBJ1-2	TGTGCCAGCAGACAGGGGACTAACTATGGCTACACCTTC	CASRQGTNYGYTF
TRBV11-2	.	.	TRBJ2-7	TGTGCCAGCAGCTTTTCCCTGAGCTACGAGCAGTACTTC	CASSFSLSYEQYF
TRBV11-2	.	.	TRBJ2-4	TGTGCCAGCAGCTTGGATAGGGGGACCAAAAACATTCAGTACTTC	CASSLDRGTKNIQYF
TRBV4-2	.	.	TRBJ2-1	TGTGCCAGCAGCCAGGACGGACTTGGAGGAGGTGAGCAGTTCTTC	CASSQDGLGGGEQFF
TRBV19	.	.	TRBJ1-3	TGTGCCAGTAGTATGTGGCAGACTGGAAACACCATATATTTT	CASSMWQTGNTIYF
TRBV3-1/TRBV3-2	.	TRBD2	TRBJ2-5	TGTGCCAGCAGCCAAGTTCTAGCGGGAGGAGAGACCCAGTACTTC	CASSQVLAGGETQYF
TRBV6-6	.	.	TRBJ1-1	TGTGCCAGCAGTTATGGGACAGAAGCTTTCTTT	CASSYGTEAFF
TRBV30	.	TRBD1	TRBJ1-4	TGTGCCTGGAGTCTGGGACAGGGGGTAGATGAAAAACTGTTTTTT	CAWSLGQGVDEKLFF
TRBV5-6	once	.	TRBJ1-1	TGTGCCAGCAGCTTCCCCGGGGTTGGGGTGAACACTGAAGCTTTCTTT	CASSFPGVGVNTEAFF
TRBV20-1	.	TRBD2	TRBJ2-7	TGCAGTGCTAGTCGGGCTAGCGGGGGACACGAGCAGTACTTC	CSASRASGGHEQYF
TRBV3-1/TRBV3-2	once	.	TRBJ1-2	TGTGCCAGCAGCCCCAGCGAGAACTATGGCTACACCTTC	CASSPSENYGYTF
TRBV28	.	.	TRBJ1-2	TGCGCGGCAGGGACATCCTATGGCTACACCTTC	CAAGTSYGYTF
TRBV19	.	TRBD2	TRBJ2-2	TGTGCCAGTAGTATTGAGGGACTAGCGATTGCCGGGGAGCTGTTTTTT	CASSIEGLAIAGELFF